The clone carrying this TCR beta chain was detected only a few times. The antigen remains undetermined. PCR was performed a second time for roughly 7 to 12 cycles using a sample-barcoded 5' primer and a J-beta primer mix. Using its own MiXCR run on the 5' RACE reads, TCRdb lists one record per CDR3 protein. The profile covers roughly 1.9 million distinct CDR3 sequences, with around 42% appearing a single time and more than 20% taken by the ten largest. V was cut by 2 bases and J by 6 bases, with 7 bases left in between. The germline gives CDR1 SEHNR, CDR2 FQNEAQ (reference sequence). This CDR3 contains 12 residues. The study recruited healthy Caucasian donors from Russia who were aged about 6 to 90. These data come from a study of blood T cells in healthy people across ages. In the study overall: Roughly one uniquely barcoded beta molecule per two T cells was captured. Points from the study as a whole: CMV status of donors was unknown, possibly confounding expanded clonotype changes.

The sequenced sample was blood. This sequence originates from a human donor in good health. This chain connects TRBV7-9 to TRBJ1-1; D is ambiguous. CDR3 region: CASSLSFSEAFF. Written as DNA, the CDR3 is TGTGCCAGCAGCTTAAGTTTTTCTGAAGCTTTCTTT.